This paragraph reports one T cell receptor beta chain. By its share of the sample, this clone is medium-sized (0.01 to 0.1%). What antigen it recognizes has not been identified. No base qualities exist here, and no much larger clone lies one base off it. This entry belongs to a study of T cells after posttransplantation cyclophosphamide (dated by TCRdb to 2016 to 2017). Background on the whole study: The study tracked T cell repertoire reconstitution by TRB sequencing after myeloablative bone marrow transplantation using posttransplantation cyclophosphamide as GVHD prophylaxis. Antigen receptor sequencing was done on samples from roughly 35 PTCy-treated patients and from 15 to 20 related bone marrow donors of those patients. Blood from all 35 or so PTCy patients who had 1-year posttransplant specimens underwent TRB sequencing. TRB sequencing was also done on up to roughly 3 additional blood samples from 2 to 5.2 years after transplant in 3 patients, and on pretransplant blood from 4 patients. Because TRA and TRB clonality correlated tightly in about ten samples, the subsequent TCR analyses were limited to TRB only. Public TRB sequences were queried against a database of over 3,600 sequences associated with responses to pathogens, tumor antigens, self-antigens and alloantigens.

In the paper's terms, the treatment or condition label means: high-dose cyclophosphamide on days +3 and +4 as single-agent GVHD prophylaxis. PTCy patients received busulfan and fludarabine conditioning, a related or unrelated marrow graft, and cyclophosphamide on days +3 and +4. The PTCy-treated patients were enrolled in a prospective multi-institutional clinical trial. Mononuclear cells from peripheral blood and bone marrow were separated by Ficoll-Hypaque density centrifugation and then cryopreserved. The germline V gene specifies SQVTM as CDR1 and ANQGSEA as CDR2. Trimming takes 1 base off V and 1 base off J; junction bases not matched to a gene: 9. The CDR3 contains 16 residues, cysteine and phenylalanine counted. The read is trimmed to its CDR3 DNA, 48 bases read in frame from base 1. The investigation overall reported the following: Donor-recipient similarity was low at 1-2 months but rose over the first year, and later blood repertoires were often dominated by donor CD8+ memory clones. Across 40 to 55 patients, TRB clonality was highly associated with recipient CMV seropositivity and CMV reactivation, and diversity in PTCy patients was similar to diversity in CNI/methotrexate controls. The TRB repertoires of T cells infiltrating skin or GI tract showed only limited overlap with the TRB repertoires of T cells in blood.

Genomic DNA was used for TRB sequencing, which was performed with the immunoSEQ assay at survey resolution or with the hsTCRB kit. The original pipeline was this. Initial read processing used immunoSEQ software, and repertoire analyses used the LymphoSeq R package. Clonality was calculated as 1 minus normalized Shannon entropy, and the Gini coefficient was also calculated for each TRB dataset. To infer phenotypes in unsorted samples, TRB sequences from sorted subsets of the recipient or donor were mapped onto the unsorted samples of the same recipient. Entries here come from immuneACCESS through TCRdb and include only in-frame sequences with V and J called. Some clones fail to appear in such tables; in the studies checked, an unresolved V gene covers under half of the shortfall, and the cause of the remainder is unknown. That table gives V, J and clone size, and the DNA gave D and trimming. The sample features about 7,700 clones, and none is a singleton. The ten largest clonotypes hold about 6.3% of the sample.

The material was PBMCs, obtained after allogeneic stem cell transplant with posttransplant cyclophosphamide. This clonotype was obtained from a female patient in her fifties or sixties who received an allogeneic stem cell transplant from an unrelated donor, was CMV-positive, and had acute GVHD only. After a transplant, certain T cells may trace back to the graft donor. This chain is built from TRBV29-1 and TRBJ2-7; the central 8 bases match TRBD1. The bases read TGCAGCGTTGAAGGTGTTGAGGGACAGGTTTCCTACGAGCAGTACTTC. Translated, this is CSVEGVEGQVSYEQYF.